The entry below gives a single T cell receptor beta chain sequence along with its context. The antigen is undetermined. This entry comes from a study of T cell repertoires in cytomegalovirus infection. Study-wide results and limits: Dominant in the ex vivo response were TCR beta clonotypes restricted by HLA-C and specific for CMV.

This CDR3 has 17 amino acids. Trimming pared 2 bases from V and 0 bases from J, leaving 16 bases between. CDR1 and CDR2 from the germline V gene are SGHVS and FNYEAQ. TCRdb analysed the reads with MiXCR anew, one entry per CDR3 protein. Here the sample spans 62,000 or so distinct CDR3 sequences, 20% to 25% being singletons. This chain connects TRBV7-6 to TRBJ1-2; possible D gene TRBD1, 6 bases. The sequenced sample was CD8+ T cells from cultured PBMCs, obtained from culture after CMV antigen stimulation. This receptor was obtained from a human donor in good health (CMV status not recorded). Some clones in this sample may be carry-over from other donors' samples. The CDR3 DNA reads TGTGCCAGCAGCTTATCGGGGATGACAGGAGCTAACTATGGCTACACCTTC. Its translation: CASSLSGMTGANYGYTF.